Given below is one T cell receptor beta chain in context. This entry is derived from a study of blood T cell repertoires in COVID-19. About the research overall: COVID-19 samples from acute and convalescent phases originated in the United States, Italy and Spain.

TCRdb's copy holds only in-frame clones and misses some; the assay was immunoSEQ multiplex PCR. The table has 450,000 to 600,000 clones, approximately 86% seen once. Germline trimming cut 6 bases from V and 5 bases from J; bases unmatched to any gene: 6. Germline V gene lookup returns CDR1 SQVTM and CDR2 ANQGSEA. The CDR3 has 12 amino acids. Assignments of participants to cohorts depended upon their own reported clinical history. The specimen was PBMCs or T cells enriched from blood (not recorded which). The sequence came from a woman aged 18-35 years who had recovered from COVID-19. V is TRBV29-1 and J is TRBJ1-2; 7 nucleotides line up with TRBD1. Written as DNA, the CDR3 is TGCAGCGTAGGGGACAGCTCTTATGGCTACACCTTC. Translated, it gives CSVGDSSYGYTF.